The rows below give T cell receptor beta chains drawn from one sample of a study of human T cells and chemical hapten exposure. One entry per CDR3 protein, called by TCRdb with MiXCR from the RACE reads. The repertoire holds more than 95,000 distinct CDR3 sequences, roughly a quarter seen once, with around 10% in the top ten. The material sequenced was whole blood, taken in connection with sensitization to the hapten diphenylcyclopropenone (DPC). These receptor sequences come from a man aged 35 to 55 with alopecia areata. Some clones in this sample may be carry-over from other donors' samples. Both conserved end residues are part of each CDR3.

V gene | CDR3 protein
TRBV6-6 | CASSPTAHEKLFF
TRBV20-1 | CSARDRVRGNTGANVLTF
TRBV12-3/TRBV12-4 | CASRYMGAYEQYF
TRBV4-2 | CASSRSERAYEQYF
TRBV6-1 | CASRTGGSGANVLTF
TRBV6-1 | CATSIKGTSTDTQYF
TRBV7-8 | CASSLEENTDTQYF
TRBV6-6 | CASSIRQGSSYEQYF
TRBV12-3/TRBV12-4 | CAAGRWHTEAFF
TRBV7-8 | CASSLEGQGRVGNQPQHF
TRBV7-2 | CASSKDAGGSSYNEQFF
TRBV20-1 | CSARVPAGQETQYF
TRBV5-1 | CASSSGSGVGVDEQYF
TRBV11-1 | CASSKGTDQETQYF
TRBV20-1 | CSASISGRAHEQYF
TRBV5-1 | CASSLVTEGQETQYF
TRBV28 | CASSNPGHDLSGAFF
TRBV27 | CASSLTADTQYF
TRBV6-1 | CASSGMGGRNSPLHF
TRBV25-1 | CASSGPPGLAGGPHEQYF
TRBV5-1 | CASSSELGLAGGGETQYF
TRBV10-2 | CASWNRVPNYGYTF